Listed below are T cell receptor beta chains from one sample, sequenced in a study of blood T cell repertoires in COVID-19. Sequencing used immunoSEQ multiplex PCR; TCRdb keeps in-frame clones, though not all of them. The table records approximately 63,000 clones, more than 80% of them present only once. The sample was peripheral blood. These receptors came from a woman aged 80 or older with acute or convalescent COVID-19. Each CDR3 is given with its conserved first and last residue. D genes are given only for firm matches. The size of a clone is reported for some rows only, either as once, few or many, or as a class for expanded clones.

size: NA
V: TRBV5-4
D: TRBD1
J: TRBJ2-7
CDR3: CASSRDRGQSYEQYF
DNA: TGTGCCAGCAGTCGAGACAGGGGGCAATCCTACGAGCAGTACTTC

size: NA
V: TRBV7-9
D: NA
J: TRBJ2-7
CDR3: CASSSPPEVYEQYF
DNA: TGTGCCAGCAGCTCCCCTCCTGAGGTCTACGAGCAGTACTTC

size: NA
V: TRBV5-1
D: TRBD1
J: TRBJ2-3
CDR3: CASSLAGQILGTDTQYF
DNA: TGCGCCAGCAGCTTGGCGGGACAGATCTTAGGGACAGATACGCAGTATTTT

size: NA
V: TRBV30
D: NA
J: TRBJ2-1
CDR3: CAWTAQNEQFF
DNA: TGTGCCTGGACGGCACAGAATGAGCAGTTCTTC

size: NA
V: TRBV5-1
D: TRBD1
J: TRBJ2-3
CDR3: CASSLGDREVDTQYF
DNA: TGCGCCAGCAGCTTGGGGGACAGGGAGGTAGATACGCAGTATTTT

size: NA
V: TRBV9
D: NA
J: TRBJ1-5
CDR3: CASSPTDYSNQPQHF
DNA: TGTGCCAGCAGCCCGACAGATTATAGCAATCAGCCCCAGCATTTT

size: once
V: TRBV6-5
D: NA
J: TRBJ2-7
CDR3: CATAERRYYEQYF
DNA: TGTGCCACAGCGGAACGTCGGTATTACGAGCAGTACTTC

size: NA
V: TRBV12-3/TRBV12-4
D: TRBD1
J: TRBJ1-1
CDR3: CASRRDRVTEAFF
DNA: TGTGCCAGCAGACGTGACAGGGTCACTGAAGCTTTCTTT

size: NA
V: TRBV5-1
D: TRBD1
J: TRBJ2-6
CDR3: CASSRPTGTGANVLTF
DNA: TGCGCCAGCAGCCGACCGACAGGGACTGGGGCCAACGTCCTGACTTTC

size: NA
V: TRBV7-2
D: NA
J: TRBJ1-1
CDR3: CASSLVHNTEAFF
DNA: TGTGCCAGCAGCTTAGTACACAACACTGAAGCTTTCTTT

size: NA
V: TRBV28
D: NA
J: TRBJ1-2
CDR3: CARGDRPTNYGYTF
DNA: TGTGCCCGCGGCGACAGGCCTACTAACTATGGCTACACCTTC

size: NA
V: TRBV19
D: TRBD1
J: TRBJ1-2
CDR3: CASSIGGPGQGARGYTF
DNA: TGTGCCAGTAGTATAGGTGGGCCGGGACAGGGGGCGCGGGGCTACACCTTC

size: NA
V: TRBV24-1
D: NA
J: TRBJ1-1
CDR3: CATRGEGRGTEAFF
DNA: TGTGCCACCAGGGGCGAGGGAAGAGGAACTGAAGCTTTCTTT

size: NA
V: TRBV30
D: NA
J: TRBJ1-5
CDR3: CAWSGGLGNQPQHF
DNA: TGTGCCTGGAGTGGCGGGCTTGGCAATCAGCCCCAGCATTTT

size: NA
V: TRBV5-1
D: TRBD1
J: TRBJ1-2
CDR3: CASSYQGANGYTF
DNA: TGCGCCAGCAGCTATCAGGGGGCGAACGGCTACACCTTC

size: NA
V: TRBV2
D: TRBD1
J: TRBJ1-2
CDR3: CASNEFVQGGGYTF
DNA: TGTGCCAGCAATGAATTCGTACAGGGGGGAGGCTACACCTTC

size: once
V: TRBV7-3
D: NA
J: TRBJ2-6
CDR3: CASSPPGSGANVLTF
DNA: TGTGCCAGCAGCCCGCCCGGCTCTGGGGCCAACGTCCTGACTTTC

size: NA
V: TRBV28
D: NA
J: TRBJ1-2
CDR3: CASSTGRNGYTF
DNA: TGTGCCAGCAGCACTGGGAGGAATGGCTACACCTTC

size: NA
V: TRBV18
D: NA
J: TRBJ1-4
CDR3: CASSPREIQTNEKLFF
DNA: TGTGCCAGCTCACCACGGGAGATTCAGACCAATGAAAAACTGTTTTTT

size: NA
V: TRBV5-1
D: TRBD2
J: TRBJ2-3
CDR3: CASSEGLAGSTDTQYF
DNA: TGCGCCAGCAGCGAGGGACTAGCGGGGAGCACAGATACGCAGTATTTT

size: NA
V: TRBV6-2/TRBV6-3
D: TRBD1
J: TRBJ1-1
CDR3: CASSYRDRVEAFF
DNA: TGTGCCAGCAGTTACCGAGACAGGGTTGAAGCTTTCTTT

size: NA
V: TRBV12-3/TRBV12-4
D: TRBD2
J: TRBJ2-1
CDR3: CATAGSGRERQFF
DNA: TGTGCCACCGCCGGGAGCGGGAGGGAAAGGCAGTTCTTC

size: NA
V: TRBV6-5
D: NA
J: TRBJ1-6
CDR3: CASSRRQIYNSPLHF
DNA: TGTGCCAGCAGCCGTAGACAGATCTATAATTCACCCCTCCACTTT

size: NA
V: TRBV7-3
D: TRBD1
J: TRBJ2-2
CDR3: CASSLGTVGAGELFF
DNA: TGTGCCAGCAGCCTAGGGACAGTAGGTGCCGGGGAGCTGTTTTTT

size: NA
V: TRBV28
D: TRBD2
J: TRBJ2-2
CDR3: CASIAGGHGELFF
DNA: TGTGCCAGCATAGCGGGAGGGCACGGGGAGCTGTTTTTT

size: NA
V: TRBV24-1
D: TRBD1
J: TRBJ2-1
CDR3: CATDRGHYNEQFF
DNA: TGTGCCACCGACAGGGGCCATTACAATGAGCAGTTCTTC